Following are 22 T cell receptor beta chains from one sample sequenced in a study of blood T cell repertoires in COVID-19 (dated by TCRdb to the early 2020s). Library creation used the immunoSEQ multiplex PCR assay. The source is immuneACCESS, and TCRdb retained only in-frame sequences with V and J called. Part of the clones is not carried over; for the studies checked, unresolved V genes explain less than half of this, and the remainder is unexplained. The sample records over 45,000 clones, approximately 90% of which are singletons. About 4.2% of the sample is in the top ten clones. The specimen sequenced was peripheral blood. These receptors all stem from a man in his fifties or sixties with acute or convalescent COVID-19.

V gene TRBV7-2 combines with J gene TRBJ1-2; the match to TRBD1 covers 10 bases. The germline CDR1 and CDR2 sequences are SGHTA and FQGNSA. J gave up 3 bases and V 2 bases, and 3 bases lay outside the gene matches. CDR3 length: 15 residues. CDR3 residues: CASSLMGQGYYGYTF. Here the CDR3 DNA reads TGTGCCAGCAGCTTAATGGGACAGGGGTACTATGGCTACACCTTC. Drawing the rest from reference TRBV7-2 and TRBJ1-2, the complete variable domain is GAGVSQSPSNKVTEKGKDVELRCDPISGHTALYWYRQSLGQGLEFLIYFQGNSAPDKSGLPSDRFSAERTGGSVSTLTIQRTQQEDSAVYLCASSLMGQGYYGYTFGSGTRLTVV.

The CDR3 DNA is TGTGCCAGCAGCTTAGTATTAGGGGCAAGCAATCAGCCCCAGCATTTT. Protein: CASSLVLGASNQPQHF. The chain couples TRBV7-2 to TRBJ1-5, with TRBD1 as a possible D gene (5 bases). The CDR3 runs 16 residues. V was clipped by 1 base and J by 1 base, with 11 bases between them. Germline V lookup: CDR1 SGHTA, CDR2 FQGNSA.

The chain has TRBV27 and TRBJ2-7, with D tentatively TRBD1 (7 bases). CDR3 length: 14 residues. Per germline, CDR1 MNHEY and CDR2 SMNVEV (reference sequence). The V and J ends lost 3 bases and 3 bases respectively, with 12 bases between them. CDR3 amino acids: CASSLSGGNYEQYF. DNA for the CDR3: TGTGCCAGCAGTTTGTCAGGGGGGAACTACGAGCAGTACTTC.

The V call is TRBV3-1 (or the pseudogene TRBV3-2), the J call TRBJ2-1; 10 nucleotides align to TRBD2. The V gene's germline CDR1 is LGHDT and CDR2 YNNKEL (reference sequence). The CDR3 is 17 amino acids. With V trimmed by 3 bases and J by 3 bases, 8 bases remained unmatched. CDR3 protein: CASSQGLTSGLYNEQFF. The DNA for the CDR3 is TGTGCCAGCAGCCAGGGTCTGACTAGCGGGCTCTACAATGAGCAGTTCTTC.

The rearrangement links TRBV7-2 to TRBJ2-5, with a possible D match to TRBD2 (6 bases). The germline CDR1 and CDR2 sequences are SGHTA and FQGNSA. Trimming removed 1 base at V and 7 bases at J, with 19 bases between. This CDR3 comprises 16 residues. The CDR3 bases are TGTGCCAGCAGCTTAGGGTACGGGGGTGCCCTCAGGACCCAGTACTTC. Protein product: CASSLGYGGALRTQYF.

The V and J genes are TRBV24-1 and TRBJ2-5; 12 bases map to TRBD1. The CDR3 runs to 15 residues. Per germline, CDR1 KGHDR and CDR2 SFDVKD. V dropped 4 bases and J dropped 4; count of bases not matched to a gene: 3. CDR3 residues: CATSDRDRGRETQYF. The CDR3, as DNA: TGTGCCACCAGTGACCGGGACAGGGGGCGAGAGACCCAGTACTTC.

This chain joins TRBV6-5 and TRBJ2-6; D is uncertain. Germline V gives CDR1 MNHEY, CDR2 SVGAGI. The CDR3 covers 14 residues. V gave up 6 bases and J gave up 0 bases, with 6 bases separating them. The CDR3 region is CASRRSSGANVLTF. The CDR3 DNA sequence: TGTGCCAGCAGGAGGAGCTCTGGGGCCAACGTCCTGACTTTC.

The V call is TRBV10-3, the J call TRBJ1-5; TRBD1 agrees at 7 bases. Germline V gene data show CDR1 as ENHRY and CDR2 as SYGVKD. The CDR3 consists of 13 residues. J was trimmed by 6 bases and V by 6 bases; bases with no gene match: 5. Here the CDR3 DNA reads TGTGCCATCAGAGACAGGGACCTTCAGCCCCAGCATTTT. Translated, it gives CAIRDRDLQPQHF.

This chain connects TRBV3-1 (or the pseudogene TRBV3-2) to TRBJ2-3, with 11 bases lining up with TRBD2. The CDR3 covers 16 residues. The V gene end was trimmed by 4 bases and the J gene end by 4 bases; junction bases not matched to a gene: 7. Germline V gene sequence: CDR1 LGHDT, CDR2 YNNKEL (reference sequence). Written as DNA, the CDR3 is TGTGCCAGCAGCCGGCTACTAGCGGGAGCTGCAGATACGCAGTATTTT. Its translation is CASSRLLAGAADTQYF.

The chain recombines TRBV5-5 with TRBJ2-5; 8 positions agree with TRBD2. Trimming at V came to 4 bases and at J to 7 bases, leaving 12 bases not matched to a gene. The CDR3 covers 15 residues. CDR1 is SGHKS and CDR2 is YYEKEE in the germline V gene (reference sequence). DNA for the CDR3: TGTGCCAGCAGCGGAGGGACTAGGGGGTCAGGGACCCAGTACTTC. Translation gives CASSGGTRGSGTQYF.

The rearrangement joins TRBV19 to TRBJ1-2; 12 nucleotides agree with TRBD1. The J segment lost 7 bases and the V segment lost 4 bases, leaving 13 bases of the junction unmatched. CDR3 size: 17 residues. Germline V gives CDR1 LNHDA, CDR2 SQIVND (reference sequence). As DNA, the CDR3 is TGTGCCAGTAGTAAAACCGGGACAGGGGGCTCTCTCTCTGGCTACACCTTC. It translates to CASSKTGTGGSLSGYTF.

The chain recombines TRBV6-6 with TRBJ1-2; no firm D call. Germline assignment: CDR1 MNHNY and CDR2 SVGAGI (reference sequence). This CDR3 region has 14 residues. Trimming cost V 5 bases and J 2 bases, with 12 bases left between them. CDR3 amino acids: CASSPGRENYGYTF. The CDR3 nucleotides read TGTGCCAGCAGTCCCGGGCGGGAAAACTATGGCTACACCTTC.

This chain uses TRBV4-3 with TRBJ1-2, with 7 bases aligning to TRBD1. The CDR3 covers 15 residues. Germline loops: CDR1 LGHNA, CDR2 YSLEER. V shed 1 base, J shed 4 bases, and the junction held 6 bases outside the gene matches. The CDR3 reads CASSQVVQGVYGYTF. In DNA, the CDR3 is TGCGCCAGCAGCCAAGTCGTCCAGGGGGTCTATGGCTACACCTTC.

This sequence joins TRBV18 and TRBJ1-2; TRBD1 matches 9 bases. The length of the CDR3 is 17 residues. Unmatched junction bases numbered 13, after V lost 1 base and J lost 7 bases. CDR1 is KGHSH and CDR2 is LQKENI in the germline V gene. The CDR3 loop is CASSPRGTGHGIVGYTF. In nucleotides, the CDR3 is TGTGCCAGCTCACCACGCGGGACAGGGCACGGAATTGTTGGCTACACCTTC.

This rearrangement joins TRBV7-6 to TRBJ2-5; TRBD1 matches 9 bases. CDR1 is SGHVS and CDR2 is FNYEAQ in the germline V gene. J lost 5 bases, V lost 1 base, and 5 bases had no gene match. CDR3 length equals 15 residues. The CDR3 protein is CASSLGTGARETQYF. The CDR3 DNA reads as TGTGCCAGCAGCTTAGGGACAGGGGCGCGGGAGACCCAGTACTTC.

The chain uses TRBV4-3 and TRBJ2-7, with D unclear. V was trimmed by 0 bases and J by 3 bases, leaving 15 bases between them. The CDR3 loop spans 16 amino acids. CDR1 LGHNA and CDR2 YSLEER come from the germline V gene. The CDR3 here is CASSQDRSVDSYEQYF. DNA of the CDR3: TGCGCCAGCAGCCAAGATCGTTCCGTAGATAGCTACGAGCAGTACTTC.

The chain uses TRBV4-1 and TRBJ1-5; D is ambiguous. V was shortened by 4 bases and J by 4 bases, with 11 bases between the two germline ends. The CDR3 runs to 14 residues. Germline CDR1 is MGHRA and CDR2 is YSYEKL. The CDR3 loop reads CASSPVRLNQPQHF. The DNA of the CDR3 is TGCGCCAGCAGCCCTGTTAGATTAAATCAGCCCCAGCATTTT.

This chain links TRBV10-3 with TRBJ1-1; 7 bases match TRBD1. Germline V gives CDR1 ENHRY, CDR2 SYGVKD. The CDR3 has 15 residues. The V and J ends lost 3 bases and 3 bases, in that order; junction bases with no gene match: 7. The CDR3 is CAISDRRQGYTEAFF. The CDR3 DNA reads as TGTGCCATCAGTGACCGGCGACAGGGATACACTGAAGCTTTCTTT.

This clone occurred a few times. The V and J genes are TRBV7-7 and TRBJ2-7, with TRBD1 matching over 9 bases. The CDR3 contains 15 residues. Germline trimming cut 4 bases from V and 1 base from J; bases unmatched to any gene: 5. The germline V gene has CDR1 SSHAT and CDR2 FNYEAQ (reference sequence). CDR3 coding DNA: TGTGCCAGCAGCTCGGGGACAGGGCTGTCCTACGAGCAGTACTTC. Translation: CASSSGTGLSYEQYF.

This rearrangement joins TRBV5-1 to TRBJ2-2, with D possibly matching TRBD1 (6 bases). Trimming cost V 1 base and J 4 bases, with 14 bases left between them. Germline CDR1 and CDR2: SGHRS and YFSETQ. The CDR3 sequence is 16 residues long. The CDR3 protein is CASSLWGQRTTGELFF. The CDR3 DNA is TGCGCCAGCAGCTTGTGGGGGCAGCGAACCACCGGGGAGCTGTTTTTT.

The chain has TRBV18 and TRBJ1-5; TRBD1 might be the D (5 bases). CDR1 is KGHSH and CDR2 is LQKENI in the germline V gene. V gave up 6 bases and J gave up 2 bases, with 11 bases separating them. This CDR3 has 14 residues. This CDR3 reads CASSRGGGNQPQHF. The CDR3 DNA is TGTGCCAGCTCCCGAGGAGGGGGCAATCAGCCCCAGCATTTT.

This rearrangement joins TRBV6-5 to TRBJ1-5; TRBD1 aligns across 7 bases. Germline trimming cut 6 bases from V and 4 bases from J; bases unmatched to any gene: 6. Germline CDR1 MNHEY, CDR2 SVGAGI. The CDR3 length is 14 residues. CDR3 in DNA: TGTGCCAGCAGGGGGACAGTTCATAATCAGCCCCAGCATTTT. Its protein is CASRGTVHNQPQHF.